These 20 T cell receptor beta chains came from one sample sequenced in a study of cytotoxic CD8 clonotypes in ibrutinib-treated CLL. Some clones are missing from TCRdb's copy, which holds only in-frame ones; the method was immunoSEQ multiplex PCR. In the table there are some 92,000 clones, roughly three quarters of which are singletons. The sample in question was PBMCs, obtained after 24 months of ibrutinib treatment. All receptors derive from a human donor with chronic lymphocytic leukemia.

The rearrangement links TRBV6-1 to TRBJ2-7; no firm D call. Per germline, CDR1 MNHNS and CDR2 SASEGT. This CDR3 region has 14 residues. V lost 4 bases, J lost 0 bases, and 10 bases lay in between. DNA for the CDR3: TGTGCCAGCAGTGCCGACGGTAACTCCTACGAGCAGTACTTC. As protein: CASSADGNSYEQYF.

J is TRBJ2-7 and V is TRBV19, with D uncertain. Trimming stripped 5 bases from V and 3 bases from J, with 5 bases between. This CDR3 contains 11 residues. Germline V gives CDR1 LNHDA, CDR2 SQIVND (reference sequence). The CDR3 DNA reads as TGTGCCAGTAGTCCGGGCTACGAGCAGTACTTC. This codes for CASSPGYEQYF.

This clone was observed a single time. The chain couples TRBV2 to TRBJ1-3; unclear D gene. In germline, CDR1 is SNHLY, CDR2 FYNNEI. This CDR3 spans 15 amino acids. V was pared by 6 bases and J by 2 bases, with 14 bases between. The CDR3 bases are TGTGCCAGCAGGCCCGGGAGGGTCGCTGGAAACACCATATATTTT. It translates to CASRPGRVAGNTIYF.

V is TRBV5-5 and J is TRBJ2-3; perhaps TRBD1 as D (6 bases). Germline CDR1 reads SGHKS; CDR2 reads YYEKEE (reference sequence). V was clipped by 5 bases and J by 6 bases, with 10 bases between them. This CDR3 spans 12 amino acids. Here the CDR3 reads CASSQQGDTQYF. DNA of the CDR3: TGTGCCAGCAGTCAGCAGGGGGATACGCAGTATTTT.

The V call is TRBV7-9, the J call TRBJ1-4; TRBD1 aligns across 9 bases. Germline assignment: CDR1 SEHNR and CDR2 FQNEAQ (reference sequence). This CDR3 is built from 15 residues. Trimming at V came to 7 bases and at J to 8 bases, leaving 11 bases not matched to a gene. The CDR3 reads CASNSGTGTPEKLFF. In DNA form, the CDR3 reads TGTGCCAGCAACTCAGGGACAGGGACCCCCGAAAAACTGTTTTTT.

V gene TRBV7-2 combines with J gene TRBJ2-1, with D perhaps matching TRBD2 (6 bases). The CDR3 contains 15 residues. V shed 0 bases and J shed 6 bases, with 12 bases lying between them. Germline assignment: CDR1 SGHTA and CDR2 FQGNSA. The CDR3, as DNA: TGTGCCAGCAGCTTAGCGGGGACGGGGGTCAATGAGCAGTTCTTC. Translated, it gives CASSLAGTGVNEQFF.

The chain combines TRBV27 with TRBJ2-7; 7 nucleotides match TRBD2. V shed 2 bases and J 1 base; nucleotides not matched to a gene: 2. The CDR3 loop spans 14 amino acids. The V gene's germline CDR1 is MNHEY and CDR2 SMNVEV (reference sequence). The DNA for the CDR3 is TGTGCCAGCAGTTTAAGGCGGGGGTCCTACGAGCAGTACTTC. Protein: CASSLRRGSYEQYF.

The chain links TRBV2 to TRBJ2-2; no clear D. Per the germline V gene, CDR1 is SNHLY and CDR2 is FYNNEI. V lost 4 bases and J lost 5, with 11 bases in between. This CDR3 comprises 14 residues. The CDR3 region has the DNA TGTGCCAGCAGTGTAGAAGGGATTACCGGGGAGCTGTTTTTT. Its protein is CASSVEGITGELFF.

This clone turned up a few times. The sample holds other DNA sequences that translate to the same CDR3. This chain joins TRBV28 and TRBJ2-5, with D unclear. The CDR3 is 12 amino acids. Germline loops: CDR1 MDHEN, CDR2 SYDVKM. V was trimmed by 5 bases and J by 1 base, leaving 5 bases between them. DNA for the CDR3: TGTGCCAGCAGTAGGTCCCAAGAGACCCAGTACTTC. This sequence encodes CASSRSQETQYF.

The table lists this clone with a few counts. In nucleotides, the CDR3 is TGCGCCAGCAGCTATTCTCCGGGACAGGGGCCCTATGGCTACACCTTC. Translating gives CASSYSPGQGPYGYTF. The chain uses TRBV5-1 and TRBJ1-2, with 10 positions matching TRBD1. The CDR3 contains 16 residues. V was clipped by 3 bases and J by 4 bases; unmatched bases: 9. The germline CDR1 and CDR2 sequences are SGHRS and YFSETQ.

The chain uses TRBV19 and TRBJ2-7; D call uncertain. The CDR3 is 12 residues long. Trimming stripped 8 bases from V and 4 bases from J, with 12 bases between. Germline V gene lookup returns CDR1 LNHDA and CDR2 SQIVND (reference sequence). The CDR3: CASAIKGYEQYF. CDR3 coding DNA: TGTGCCAGTGCGATCAAGGGTTACGAGCAGTACTTC.

This clone was seen more than once but under ten times. The DNA for the CDR3 is TGTGCCAGCAGTTTCTTGGGGGAAAAACTGTTTTTT. It specifies CASSFLGEKLFF. The chain is built from TRBV6-5 and TRBJ1-4; D not resolved. V lost 4 bases and J lost 8, with 8 bases in between. CDR3 length: 12 amino acids. Per the germline V gene, CDR1 is MNHEY and CDR2 is SVGAGI.

The CDR3 DNA reads as TGTGCCAGCAGTTCCCCCGGGATGATCCCCGGGGAGCTGTTTTTT. It yields the protein CASSSPGMIPGELFF. The J gene is TRBJ2-2, the V gene TRBV28, with a possible D match to TRBD2 (5 bases). V was cut by 4 bases and J by 6 bases, with 15 bases left in between. Germline-derived CDR1 and CDR2 are MDHEN and SYDVKM. The CDR3 is 15 amino acids.

This chain joins TRBV4-1 and TRBJ2-6, with D uncertain. Looked up from germline, CDR1 is MGHRA and CDR2 is YSYEKL. The V and J ends lost 4 bases and 1 base respectively, with 11 bases between them. The CDR3 runs 16 residues. As DNA, the CDR3 is TGCGCCAGCAGCCGGCTCCAAACGTCTGGGGCCAACGTCCTGACTTTC. It translates to CASSRLQTSGANVLTF.

The J gene is TRBJ2-7, the V gene TRBV11-2; D could derive from TRBD1 or TRBD2 (5 bases each). The V gene's germline CDR1 is SGHAT and CDR2 FQNNGV. The CDR3 consists of 16 residues. The V and J ends lost 5 bases and 7 bases respectively, with 24 bases between them. The CDR3 coding sequence is TGTGCCAGCAGCATAGCCGGGACCCTATTATGGGAAGAGCAGTACTTC. Encoded protein: CASSIAGTLLWEEQYF.

The CDR3 bases are TGCGCCAGCAGCTTGGGCGTAGAAGGGTTTTACGAGCAGTACTTC. It specifies CASSLGVEGFYEQYF. The genes are TRBV5-1 and TRBJ2-7; no clear D gene. The CDR3 has 15 amino acids. V was cut by 0 bases and J by 4 bases, with 14 bases left in between. CDR1 is SGHRS and CDR2 is YFSETQ in the germline V gene.

The chain has TRBV29-1 and TRBJ2-7; D possibly corresponds to TRBD2 (6 bases). Germline V CDR1 and CDR2: SQVTM, ANQGSEA. The CDR3 runs 14 residues. With 4 bases removed from V and 2 bases from J, the gap between germline ends came to 15 bases. CDR3 sequence reads: CSVALGGTAYEQYF. The CDR3 DNA is TGCAGCGTTGCGTTGGGCGGGACCGCCTACGAGCAGTACTTC.

This clone was detected ten times or more. The genes are TRBV7-2 and TRBJ2-7; D unresolved. The CDR3 runs 13 residues. CDR1 is SGHTA and CDR2 is FQGNSA in the germline V gene. The germline V and J ends were trimmed by 5 bases and 3 bases, with 11 bases remaining between them. The chain's CDR3 is CASSVGSNYEQYF. The CDR3 DNA reads TGTGCCAGCAGCGTAGGGTCGAACTACGAGCAGTACTTC.

The V and J genes are TRBV27 and TRBJ2-7; the D call may be TRBD1 or TRBD2 (5 bases each). The length of the CDR3 is 15 residues. The germline V gene encodes CDR1 MNHEY and CDR2 SMNVEV (reference sequence). V was shortened by 6 bases and J by 0 bases, with 15 bases between the two germline ends. Here the CDR3 reads CASRSGTPSSYEQYF. The CDR3 region has the DNA TGTGCCAGCAGGTCCGGGACCCCGAGCTCCTACGAGCAGTACTTC.

The chain's CDR3 is CASSLRGNNQPQHF. The CDR3 bases are TGTGCCAGCAGCCTCAGGGGGAACAATCAGCCCCAGCATTTT. The chain carries TRBV6-6 and TRBJ1-5; 7 bases are shared with TRBD1. Germline V gene lookup returns CDR1 MNHNY and CDR2 SVGAGI (reference sequence). Trimming took 6 bases from V and 3 from J; bases not matched to a gene: 5. The CDR3 has 14 residues.